The clone carrying this TCR beta chain came up once. This record comes from a study of blood T cell repertoires in COVID-19. Study-wide context: Whether acute or convalescent, the COVID-19 samples came from the United States, Italy and Spain. The analysed material was cDNA or gDNA that came from T cells, B-cell-depleted T cells, or PBMCs.

TCRdb keeps only in-frame clones here, not all; method: immunoSEQ multiplex PCR. The table records about 59,000 clones, 91% of them present only once. Looked up from germline, CDR1 is GTSNPN and CDR2 is SVGIG (reference sequence). Trimming pared 1 base from V and 5 bases from J, leaving 11 bases between. CDR3 length equals 14 residues. The sequence was collected from a human donor in a cohort sampled during active COVID-19. The rearrangement links TRBV30 to TRBJ2-2, with D possibly being TRBD1 (5 bases). Input material: peripheral blood. The CDR3 loop reads CAWSEAGKTGELFF. The DNA for the CDR3 is TGTGCCTGGAGTGAGGCAGGGAAGACCGGGGAGCTGTTTTTT.